Ten or more counts support the clone carrying this T cell receptor (beta chain). In germline, CDR1 is SGDLS, CDR2 YYNGEE. Trimming pared 3 bases from V and 3 bases from J, leaving 10 bases between. The CDR3 covers 13 residues. According to the study, TCR beta libraries were built with iRepertoire HTBI primers and CDR3-region Arm-PCR. TCRdb reprocessed the multiplex PCR reads with MiXCR, giving one entry per CDR3 protein. The sample consists of around 400,000 distinct CDR3 sequences, around 20% of them appearing once. The data were obtained in a study of regulatory T cells in long-lasting Graves disease. Noted time point: persistent/refractory GD, antithyroid drugs over 5 years with positive TRAb. Extracted PBMC RNA gave rise to the TCR library.

Sequenced here: peripheral blood mononuclear cells (PBMCs), sampled when the disease was refractory, from a patient treated with antithyroid drugs. The V call is TRBV9, the J call TRBJ2-7; a possible D gene is TRBD2 (5 bases). This sequence was found in a female donor with Graves disease. The CDR3 sequence: CASSGGLNYEQYF. DNA for the CDR3: TGTGCCAGCAGCGGAGGACTGAACTACGAGCAGTACTTC.